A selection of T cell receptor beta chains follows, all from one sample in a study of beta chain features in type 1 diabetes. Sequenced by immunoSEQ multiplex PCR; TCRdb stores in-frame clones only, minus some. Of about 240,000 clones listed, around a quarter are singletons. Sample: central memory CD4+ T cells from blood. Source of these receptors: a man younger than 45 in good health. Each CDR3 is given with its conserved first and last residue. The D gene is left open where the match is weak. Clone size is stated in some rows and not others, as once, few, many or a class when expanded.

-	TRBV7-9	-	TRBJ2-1	TGTGCCAGCAGCTTCGAGGCAGACTACAATGAGCAGTTCTTC	CASSFEADYNEQFF
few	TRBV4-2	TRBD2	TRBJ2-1	TGTGCCAGCAGCTTGAGTAGCGGGAGTGTAGGCAATGAGCAGTTCTTC	CASSLSSGSVGNEQFF
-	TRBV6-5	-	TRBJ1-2	TGTGCCAGCAGCAGTGGGCAGTCTCATGGCTACACCTTC	CASSSGQSHGYTF
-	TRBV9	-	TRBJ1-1	TGTGCCAGCAGCGTAGCTACGGGAACTGAAGCTTTCTTT	CASSVATGTEAFF
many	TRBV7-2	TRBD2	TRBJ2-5	TGTGCCAGCAGCTTAACTAGCGGGGGGAATCAAGAGACCCAGTACTTC	CASSLTSGGNQETQYF
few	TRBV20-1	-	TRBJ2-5	TGCAGTGCTAGAGGGGTAGAGACCCAGTACTTC	CSARGVETQYF
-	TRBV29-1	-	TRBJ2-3	TGCAGCGTTGTTTGGGGGAGCACAGATACGCAGTATTTT	CSVVWGSTDTQYF
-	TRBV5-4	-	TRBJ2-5	TGTGCCAGCAGCCCTCCCGGGGCTCTTCAAGAGACCCAGTACTTC	CASSPPGALQETQYF
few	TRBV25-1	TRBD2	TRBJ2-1	TGTGCCAGCAGTCGGAGGGAGGGGCGTTCCTACAATGAGCAGTTCTTC	CASSRREGRSYNEQFF
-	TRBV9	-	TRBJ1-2	TGTGCCAGCAGCCCAGAAGAGGGATCCAACTATGGCTACACCTTC	CASSPEEGSNYGYTF
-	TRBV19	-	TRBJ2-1	TGTGCCAGTAGTATAGCGGGAGTGACCTACAATGAGCAGTTCTTC	CASSIAGVTYNEQFF
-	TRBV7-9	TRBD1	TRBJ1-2	TGTGCCAGCACCTGGACAGGGGAAATCGGCTACACCTTC	CASTWTGEIGYTF
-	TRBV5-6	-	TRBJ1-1	TGTGCCAGCAGCTTGGGCTGGACGAGGGGGAACACTGAAGCTTTCTTT	CASSLGWTRGNTEAFF
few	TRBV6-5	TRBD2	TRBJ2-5	TGTGCCAGCAGTTACATAGCGGGTTTCCAAGAGACCCAGTACTTC	CASSYIAGFQETQYF
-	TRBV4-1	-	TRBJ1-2	TGCGCCAGCAGCCGAGGGACGGGGAACTATGGCTACACCTTC	CASSRGTGNYGYTF
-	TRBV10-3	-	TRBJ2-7	TGTGCCATCAGTGAGTCGCAAGGACCGAGCTCCTACGAGCAGTACTTC	CAISESQGPSSYEQYF
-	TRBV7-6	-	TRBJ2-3	TGTGCCAGCAGCTTATTAACAGATACGCAGTATTTT	CASSLLTDTQYF
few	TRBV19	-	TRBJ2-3	TGTGCCAGTAGCCCCAGTCCAGATACGCAGTATTTT	CASSPSPDTQYF
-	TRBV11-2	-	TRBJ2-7	TGTGCCAGCAGCTTAGTATGGCAAAGCTCCTACGAGCAGTACTTC	CASSLVWQSSYEQYF
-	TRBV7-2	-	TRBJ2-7	TGTGCCAGCAGCTGGAGGGGCCAAATGGGCGAGCAGTACTTC	CASSWRGQMGEQYF
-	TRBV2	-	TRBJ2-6	TGTGCCAGCAGTGAATACAGTACCGGCTCTGGGGCCAACGTCCTGACTTTC	CASSEYSTGSGANVLTF
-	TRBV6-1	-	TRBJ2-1	TGTGCCAGCATCTGGAGTAGGAACAATGAGCAGTTCTTC	CASIWSRNNEQFF
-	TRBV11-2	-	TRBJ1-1	TGTGCCAGCAGCTATACCGGGACAAAGAACACTGAAGCTTTCTTT	CASSYTGTKNTEAFF
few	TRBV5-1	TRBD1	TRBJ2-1	TGCGCCAGCAGCACGGGACAGGTTTCCTACAATGAGCAGTTCTTC	CASSTGQVSYNEQFF
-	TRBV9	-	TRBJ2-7	TGTGCCAGCAGCGTAGGGGGACCCTACGAGCAGTACTTC	CASSVGGPYEQYF
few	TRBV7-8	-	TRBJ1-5	TGTGCCAGCAGCTTAGGTGGGCTTGGGCATCAGCCCCAGCATTTT	CASSLGGLGHQPQHF
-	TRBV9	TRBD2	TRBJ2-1	TGTGCCAGCAGCGTAGATCCTAGCGGGAGAAATGAGCAGTTCTTC	CASSVDPSGRNEQFF
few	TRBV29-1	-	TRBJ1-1	TGCAGCTTCATGAGGGATGGCACTGAAGCTTTCTTT	CSFMRDGTEAFF
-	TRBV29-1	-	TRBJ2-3	TGCAGCGTTGGTGGGACCGCAGCAGATACGCAGTATTTT	CSVGGTAADTQYF
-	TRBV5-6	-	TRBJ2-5	TGTGCCAGCAGTTTCCGAAGGACAGCCCAAGAGACCCAGTACTTC	CASSFRRTAQETQYF
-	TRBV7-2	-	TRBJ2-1	TGTGCCAGCAGAGGTCAAGAGTCCTACAATGAGCAGTTCTTC	CASRGQESYNEQFF
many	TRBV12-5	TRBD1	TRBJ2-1	TGTGCTAGTGGTTTAGACAGGGGCTCCTACAATGAGCAGTTCTTC	CASGLDRGSYNEQFF
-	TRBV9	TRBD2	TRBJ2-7	TGTGCCAGCAGCGTAGGCCCCAGGCGGGAGCCCTACGAGCAGTACTTC	CASSVGPRREPYEQYF
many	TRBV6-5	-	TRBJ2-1	TGTGCCAGCCACCGGGACGGCTACAATGAGCAGTTCTTC	CASHRDGYNEQFF
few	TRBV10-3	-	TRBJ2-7	TGTGCCATCAGTTCAGGGCTATCACACGAGCAGTACTTC	CAISSGLSHEQYF
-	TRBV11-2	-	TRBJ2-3	TGTGCCAGCAGCTTAGACCTGCAGTCGGATACGCAGTATTTT	CASSLDLQSDTQYF
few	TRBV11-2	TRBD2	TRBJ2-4	TGTGCCAGCAGCTTAGCTGGCGGGGGGGCCAAAAACATTCAGTACTTC	CASSLAGGGAKNIQYF
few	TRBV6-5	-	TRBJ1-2	TGTGCCAGCAGCGAAAGTAATAACTATGGCTACACCTTC	CASSESNNYGYTF
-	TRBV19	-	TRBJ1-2	TGTGCCAGTAGTATAGATCGCGGGACCACTCAGGGCTACACCTTC	CASSIDRGTTQGYTF
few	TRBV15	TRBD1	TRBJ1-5	TGTGCCACCAGCAGAGGTTTCCAGGGGGCAAAGGGCAATCAGCCCCAGCATTTT	CATSRGFQGAKGNQPQHF
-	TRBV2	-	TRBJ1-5	TGTGCCAGCAGTGAGTGGGTGGAGAGGGAGCCCCAGCATTTT	CASSEWVEREPQHF
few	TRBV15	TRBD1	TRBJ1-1	TGTGCCACCAGCAGAAACCTAGGACAGGGGAACACTGAAGCTTTCTTT	CATSRNLGQGNTEAFF
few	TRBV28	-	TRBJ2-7	TGTGCCAGCAGGGGACGGGAGTTGGCCCTCGAGCAGTACTTC	CASRGRELALEQYF
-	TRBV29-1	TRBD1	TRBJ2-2	TGCAGCGTTGTGGGACAGGGGAACACCGGGGAGCTGTTTTTT	CSVVGQGNTGELFF
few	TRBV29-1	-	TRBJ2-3	TGCAGCGTTGACTTAGGTACAGATACGCAGTATTTT	CSVDLGTDTQYF
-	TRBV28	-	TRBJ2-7	TGTGCCAGCAGGCTTCCGCGGGCCTACGAGCAGTACTTC	CASRLPRAYEQYF
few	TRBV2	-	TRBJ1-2	TGTGCCAGCAGTGAAGGACCCGAAGATGGCTACACCTTC	CASSEGPEDGYTF
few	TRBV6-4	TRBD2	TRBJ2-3	TGTGCCAGCAGTCAATTGGGAGGGAAGGGAGATACGCAGTATTTT	CASSQLGGKGDTQYF
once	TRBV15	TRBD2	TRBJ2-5	TGTGCCACCAGCCGTCGGGGGGGCATCGGGGAGACCCAGTACTTC	CATSRRGGIGETQYF
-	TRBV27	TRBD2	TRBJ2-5	TGTGCCAGCAGTAGGGGACTAGCCGAGACCCAGTACTTC	CASSRGLAETQYF
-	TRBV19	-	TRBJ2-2	TGTGCCAGATCGCCGGACATCACCGGGGAGCTGTTTTTT	CARSPDITGELFF
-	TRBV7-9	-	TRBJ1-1	TGTGCCAGCAGCCCCGGGGAGGGGTACTCTGCTGAAGCTTTCTTT	CASSPGEGYSAEAFF
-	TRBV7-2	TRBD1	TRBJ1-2	TGTGCCAGCAGTTGGGGACAGAACTATGGCTACACCTTC	CASSWGQNYGYTF
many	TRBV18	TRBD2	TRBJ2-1	TGTGCCAGCTCACCACCGCTAGCGGGAAGTGAGCAGTTCTTC	CASSPPLAGSEQFF
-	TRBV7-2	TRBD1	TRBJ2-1	TGTGCCAGCAGCTCACCGGACAGGGGAGGGGATGAGCAGTTCTTC	CASSSPDRGGDEQFF